A selection of T cell receptor beta chains follows, all from one sample in a study of shared clonotypes between healthy human individuals. Using immunoSEQ multiplex PCR, the repertoire was profiled, and TCRdb retains in-frame clones only, with some absent. The table includes about 2.4 million clones, roughly 93% detected once. Sequencing input: naive CD4+ T cells from PBMCs. The receptors come from a man aged 18 to 29 in good health. Some clones in this sample may be carry-over from other donors' samples. CDR3s include the opening cysteine and the closing phenylalanine or tryptophan. A D gene is named only where the DNA matches it firmly. The listing skips clone size in some rows; elsewhere it reads once, few, many or a size class.

TRBD1	TRBV7-3	TRBJ2-3	NA	CASSGGDRDPSTDTQYF	TGTGCCAGCAGCGGAGGAGACAGGGACCCTAGCACAGATACGCAGTATTTT
NA	TRBV5-8	TRBJ1-1	NA	CASSTGYTEAFF	TGTGCCAGCAGCACAGGGTACACTGAAGCTTTCTTT
TRBD1	TRBV2	TRBJ2-7	NA	CASSTDRGEQYF	TGTGCCAGCAGCACGGACAGGGGCGAGCAGTACTTC
NA	TRBV19	TRBJ1-2	NA	CASSRANYGYTF	TGTGCCAGTAGCCGAGCTAACTATGGCTACACCTTC
TRBD2	TRBV7-3	TRBJ2-5	NA	CASSLMAGAGDETQYF	TGTGCCAGCAGCTTAATGGCGGGAGCAGGAGACGAGACCCAGTACTTC
TRBD2	TRBV4-3	TRBJ2-7	NA	CASSSGTISYEQYF	TGCGCCAGCAGCTCCGGGACTATAAGTTACGAGCAGTACTTC
TRBD1	TRBV28	TRBJ2-1	NA	CASSSPSRQGDEQFF	TGTGCCAGCAGTTCCCCATCCCGACAGGGGGATGAGCAGTTCTTC
TRBD1	TRBV9	TRBJ2-5	NA	CASSVWTGGTETQYF	TGTGCCAGCAGCGTGTGGACAGGGGGCACAGAGACCCAGTACTTC
TRBD2	TRBV27	TRBJ2-7	NA	CASSFLPGLDYEQYF	TGTGCCAGCAGTTTCCTACCGGGACTAGACTACGAGCAGTACTTC
NA	TRBV19	TRBJ2-3	once	CASSMEGFPADTQYF	TGTGCCAGTAGTATGGAAGGGTTCCCGGCAGATACGCAGTATTTT
NA	TRBV18	TRBJ1-1	NA	CASSPIENTEAFF	TGTGCCAGCTCACCAATAGAGAACACTGAAGCTTTCTTT
TRBD2	TRBV29-1	TRBJ2-3	NA	CSVVRLRTRGTDTQYF	TGCAGCGTTGTTCGCCTAAGGACTAGGGGCACAGATACGCAGTATTTT
NA	TRBV7-6	TRBJ2-5	once	CASSLGRGETQYF	TGTGCCAGCAGCTTAGGAAGGGGAGAGACCCAGTACTTC
NA	TRBV7-2	TRBJ2-7	NA	CASSLQGYAQYF	TGTGCCAGCAGCTTACAGGGCTACGCGCAGTACTTC
TRBD1	TRBV6-5	TRBJ2-2	NA	CASSSRTGYTGELFF	TGTGCCAGCAGCAGCCGGACAGGGTACACCGGGGAGCTGTTTTTT
NA	TRBV4-1	TRBJ1-2	NA	CASSQVAGVGGYTF	TGCGCCAGCAGCCAAGTTGCAGGGGTCGGCGGCTACACCTTC
NA	TRBV7-8	TRBJ2-1	NA	CASSSNAGGMSSYNEQFF	TGTGCCAGCAGCTCTAACGCAGGCGGGATGAGCTCCTACAATGAGCAGTTCTTC
NA	TRBV7-3	TRBJ2-1	NA	CASGPSDYNEQFF	TGTGCCAGCGGGCCTAGCGACTACAATGAGCAGTTCTTC
NA	TRBV28	TRBJ2-7	NA	CASFMGATSYEQYF	TGTGCCAGCTTTATGGGGGCAACCTCCTACGAGCAGTACTTC
TRBD1	TRBV2	TRBJ1-2	NA	CASSATGVNYGYTF	TGTGCCAGCAGTGCGACAGGGGTAAACTATGGCTACACCTTC
NA	TRBV5-1	TRBJ2-1	NA	CASSLGEYNEQFF	TGCGCCAGCAGCTTGGGGGAGTACAATGAGCAGTTCTTC
NA	TRBV7-2	TRBJ1-1	NA	CASSSRVLNTEAFF	TGTGCCAGCAGCAGCCGGGTCCTGAACACTGAAGCTTTCTTT
NA	TRBV5-1	TRBJ2-7	NA	CASSLEGGSYEQYF	TGCGCCAGCAGCTTGGAGGGTGGCTCCTACGAGCAGTACTTC
NA	TRBV5-6	TRBJ2-5	NA	CASSLTGEGETQYF	TGTGCCAGCAGCTTGACAGGGGAGGGAGAGACCCAGTACTTC
NA	TRBV5-6	TRBJ1-4	NA	CASSLEGLINEKLFF	TGTGCCAGCAGCTTGGAAGGTCTGATTAATGAAAAACTGTTTTTT
NA	TRBV7-7	TRBJ2-1	NA	CASSLGLYNEQFF	TGTGCCAGCAGCTTGGGCTTATACAATGAGCAGTTCTTC
NA	TRBV14	TRBJ2-2	once	CASSQGAGNPLTGELFF	TGTGCCAGCAGCCAAGGGGCAGGGAATCCCCTCACCGGGGAGCTGTTTTTT
TRBD2	TRBV7-9	TRBJ2-7	NA	CASSAGSGDTYEQYF	TGTGCCAGCAGCGCGGGAAGCGGGGATACCTACGAGCAGTACTTC
NA	TRBV12-5	TRBJ2-5	NA	CASGWGESETQYF	TGTGCTAGTGGTTGGGGGGAGTCGGAGACCCAGTACTTC
TRBD1	TRBV19	TRBJ1-3	NA	CASKGAAASGSGNTIYF	TGTGCCAGTAAGGGGGCGGCTGCATCAGGCTCTGGAAACACCATATATTTT
TRBD1	TRBV6-1	TRBJ1-5	NA	CASTDGGGTGLIWQPQHF	TGTGCCAGCACTGACGGAGGGGGGACAGGGCTAATTTGGCAGCCCCAGCATTTT
NA	TRBV7-9	TRBJ1-1	NA	CASSFSNTEAFF	TGTGCCAGCAGCTTCTCGAACACTGAAGCTTTCTTT
TRBD1	TRBV28	TRBJ2-4	NA	CASSLLGTGGILAKNIQYF	TGTGCCAGCAGTTTACTAGGGACAGGGGGGATTCTAGCCAAAAACATTCAGTACTTC
NA	TRBV9	TRBJ2-7	NA	CASSVESKGAPLYF	TGTGCCAGCAGCGTAGAGAGTAAGGGTGCTCCTCTGTACTTC
NA	TRBV6-7	TRBJ1-2	NA	CASSYSTPGGYGYTF	TGTGCCAGCAGTTACTCCACCCCGGGGGGCTATGGCTACACCTTC
TRBD1	TRBV10-3	TRBJ2-3	NA	CAIRQGTDTQYF	TGTGCCATCAGACAGGGGACAGATACGCAGTATTTT
TRBD2	TRBV28	TRBJ2-7	NA	CASSLPLAGAEQYF	TGTGCCAGCAGTTTACCACTAGCGGGTGCCGAGCAGTACTTC
TRBD1	TRBV6-5	TRBJ1-2	NA	CASSTKGQGIHGYTF	TGTGCCAGCAGTACCAAGGGACAGGGAATCCATGGCTACACCTTC
NA	TRBV28	TRBJ2-7	NA	CASSLPGVGSYEQYF	TGTGCCAGCAGTTTACCGGGGGTTGGCTCCTACGAGCAGTACTTC
TRBD1	TRBV5-6	TRBJ1-2	NA	CASSSPGTGRNYGYTF	TGTGCCAGCAGCTCTCCGGGGACAGGAAGAAACTATGGCTACACCTTC
TRBD2	TRBV18	TRBJ2-7	NA	CASSFPGLGIGRTNEQYF	TGTGCCAGCTCATTTCCGGGACTAGGTATCGGAAGAACGAACGAGCAGTACTTC
NA	TRBV30	TRBJ1-3	NA	CAWSDSNTIYF	TGTGCCTGGAGCGATAGTAACACCATATATTTT
NA	TRBV28	TRBJ1-2	NA	CASAKTGTFVFGYTF	TGTGCCAGCGCCAAAACCGGGACATTCGTATTTGGCTACACCTTC
NA	TRBV28	TRBJ2-3	NA	CASRPSDADTQYF	TGTGCCAGCAGGCCTAGCGACGCAGATACGCAGTATTTT
NA	TRBV7-9	TRBJ2-1	NA	CASSFLASPYNEQFF	TGTGCCAGCAGCTTTCTAGCCTCTCCTTACAATGAGCAGTTCTTC
NA	TRBV30	TRBJ2-7	NA	CAWSVGAHYEQYF	TGTGCCTGGAGTGTAGGGGCCCACTACGAGCAGTACTTC
NA	TRBV7-3	TRBJ1-4	NA	CASSLTGTPNEKLFF	TGTGCCAGCAGCTTAACGGGGACCCCCAATGAAAAACTGTTTTTT
NA	TRBV5-4	TRBJ1-1	NA	CASSPTLRQAEAFF	TGTGCCAGCAGCCCGACACTTAGACAGGCTGAAGCTTTCTTT
TRBD2	TRBV7-8	TRBJ2-2	NA	CASSLGLAGTGELFF	TGTGCCAGCAGCCTAGGACTAGCGGGCACCGGGGAGCTGTTTTTT
TRBD2	TRBV5-1	TRBJ2-3	NA	CASRRLAGSTDTQYF	TGCGCCAGCAGGAGGCTAGCGGGCAGCACAGATACGCAGTATTTT
NA	TRBV6-5	TRBJ1-1	few	CASSYSSRPGGTEAFF	TGTGCCAGCAGTTACTCGTCTCGCCCCGGGGGCACTGAAGCTTTCTTT
NA	TRBV2	TRBJ1-1	NA	CASSRVLTNTEAFF	TGTGCCAGCTCCCGGGTTTTGACGAACACTGAAGCTTTCTTT
NA	TRBV5-1	TRBJ2-1	NA	CASSQSRGIYNEQFF	TGCGCCAGCAGCCAATCCCGGGGGATATACAATGAGCAGTTCTTC
TRBD2	TRBV7-3	TRBJ2-1	NA	CASSPGGPHNEQFF	TGTGCCAGCAGCCCGGGGGGACCCCACAATGAGCAGTTCTTC
NA	TRBV15	TRBJ2-3	NA	CATSIRPSTDTQYF	TGTGCCACCAGCATCAGACCTAGCACAGATACGCAGTATTTT
NA	TRBV5-4	TRBJ1-1	once	CASSLAPGGTEAFF	TGTGCCAGCAGCTTGGCCCCGGGGGGCACTGAAGCTTTCTTT
NA	TRBV4-2	TRBJ2-7	NA	CASSQDIRQASSYEQYF	TGTGCCAGCAGCCAAGATATTAGGCAGGCATCCTCCTACGAGCAGTACTTC
NA	TRBV4-2	TRBJ2-3	NA	CASSQGMDTQYF	TGTGCCAGCAGCCAAGGCATGGATACGCAGTATTTT
NA	TRBV6-5	TRBJ1-2	NA	CASMSWASQIYGYTF	TGTGCCAGCATGTCGTGGGCATCCCAAATCTATGGCTACACCTTC